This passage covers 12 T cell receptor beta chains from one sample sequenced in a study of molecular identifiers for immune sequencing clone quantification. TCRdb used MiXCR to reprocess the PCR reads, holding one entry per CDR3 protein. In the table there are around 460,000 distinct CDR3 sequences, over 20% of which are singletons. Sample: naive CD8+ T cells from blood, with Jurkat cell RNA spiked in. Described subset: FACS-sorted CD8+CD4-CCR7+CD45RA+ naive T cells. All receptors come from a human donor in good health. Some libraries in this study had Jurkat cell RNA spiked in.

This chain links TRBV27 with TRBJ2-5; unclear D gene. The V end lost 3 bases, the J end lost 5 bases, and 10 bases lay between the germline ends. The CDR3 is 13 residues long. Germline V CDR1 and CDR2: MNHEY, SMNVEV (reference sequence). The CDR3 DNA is TGTGCCAGCAGTTTCCTCGACGGGGAGACCCAGTACTTC. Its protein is CASSFLDGETQYF.

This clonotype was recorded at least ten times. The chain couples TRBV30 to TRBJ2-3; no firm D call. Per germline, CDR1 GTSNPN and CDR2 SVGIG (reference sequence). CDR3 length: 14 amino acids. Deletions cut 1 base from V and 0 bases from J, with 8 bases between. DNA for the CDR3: TGTGCCTGGAGTGGGCTTCCAAGCACAGATACGCAGTATTTT. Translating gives CAWSGLPSTDTQYF.

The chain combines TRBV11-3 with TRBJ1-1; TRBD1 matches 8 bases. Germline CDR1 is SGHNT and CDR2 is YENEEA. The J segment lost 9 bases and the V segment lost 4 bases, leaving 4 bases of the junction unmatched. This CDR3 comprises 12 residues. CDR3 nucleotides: TGTGCCAGCAGCTCCGGACAGGGCAAAGCTTTCTTT. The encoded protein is CASSSGQGKAFF. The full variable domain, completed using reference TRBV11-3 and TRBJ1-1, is EAGVVQSPRYKIIEKKQPVAFWCNPISGHNTLYWYLQNLGQGPELLIRYENEEAVDDSQLPKDRFSAERLKGVDSTLKIQPAELGDSAVYLCASSSGQGKAFFGQGTRLTVV.

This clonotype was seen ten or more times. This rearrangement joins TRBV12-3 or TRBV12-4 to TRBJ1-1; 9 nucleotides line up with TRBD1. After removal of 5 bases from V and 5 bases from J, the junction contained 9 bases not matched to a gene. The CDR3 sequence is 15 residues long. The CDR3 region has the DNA TGTGCCAGCAGTCCCGATACAGGGGGCGAGACTGAAGCTTTCTTT. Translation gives CASSPDTGGETEAFF.

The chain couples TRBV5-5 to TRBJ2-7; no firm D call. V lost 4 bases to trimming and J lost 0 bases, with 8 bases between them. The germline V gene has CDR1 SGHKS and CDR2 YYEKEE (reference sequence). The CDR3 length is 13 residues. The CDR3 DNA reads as TGTGCCAGCAGCGAGGTGAACTCCTACGAGCAGTACTTC. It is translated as CASSEVNSYEQYF.

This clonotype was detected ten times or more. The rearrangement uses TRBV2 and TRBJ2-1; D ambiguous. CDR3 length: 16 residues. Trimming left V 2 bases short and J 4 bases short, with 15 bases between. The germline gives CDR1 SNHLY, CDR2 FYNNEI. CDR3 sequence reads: CASSEFQWQNYNEQFF. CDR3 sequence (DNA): TGTGCCAGCAGTGAATTTCAGTGGCAGAATTACAATGAGCAGTTCTTC.

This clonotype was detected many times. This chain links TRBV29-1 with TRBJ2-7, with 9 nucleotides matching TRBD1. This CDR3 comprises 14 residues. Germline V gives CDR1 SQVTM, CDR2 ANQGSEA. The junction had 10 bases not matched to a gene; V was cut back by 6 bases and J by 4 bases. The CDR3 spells CSVAPGQGMYEQYF. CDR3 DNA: TGCAGCGTAGCACCGGGACAGGGAATGTACGAGCAGTACTTC.

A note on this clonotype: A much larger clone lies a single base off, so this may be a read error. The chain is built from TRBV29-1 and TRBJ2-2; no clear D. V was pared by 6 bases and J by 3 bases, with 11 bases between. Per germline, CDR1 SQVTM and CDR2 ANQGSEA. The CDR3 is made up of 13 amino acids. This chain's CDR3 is CSVVGLDTGELFF. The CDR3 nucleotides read TGCAGCGTGGTGGGCCTGGACACCGGGGAGCTGTTTTTT.

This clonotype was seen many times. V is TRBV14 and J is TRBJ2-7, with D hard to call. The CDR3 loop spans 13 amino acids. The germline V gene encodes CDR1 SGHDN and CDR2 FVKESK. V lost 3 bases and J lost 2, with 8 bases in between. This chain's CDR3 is CASSQVGTYEQYF. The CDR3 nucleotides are TGTGCCAGCAGCCAGGTTGGGACCTACGAGCAGTACTTC.

DNA for the CDR3: TGTGCCTGGAGTGCCGGGACTAGCGGTCGTTGGTACGAGCAGTACTTC. Its translation: CAWSAGTSGRWYEQYF. The J gene is TRBJ2-7, the V gene TRBV30, with 11 bases lining up with TRBD2. J lost 4 bases, V lost 1 base, and 9 bases had no gene match. CDR3 length equals 16 residues. Per the germline V gene, CDR1 is GTSNPN and CDR2 is SVGIG (reference sequence).

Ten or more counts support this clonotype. The CDR3 sequence: CASSYPGGNTEAFF. Here the CDR3 DNA reads TGTGCCAGCAGTTACCCAGGGGGAAACACTGAAGCTTTCTTT. The gene calls are TRBV6-5 and TRBJ1-1; TRBD1 matches at 7 bases. The CDR3 is 14 amino acids. Germline assignment: CDR1 MNHEY and CDR2 SVGAGI. The V and J ends lost 2 bases and 2 bases, in that order; junction bases with no gene match: 2.

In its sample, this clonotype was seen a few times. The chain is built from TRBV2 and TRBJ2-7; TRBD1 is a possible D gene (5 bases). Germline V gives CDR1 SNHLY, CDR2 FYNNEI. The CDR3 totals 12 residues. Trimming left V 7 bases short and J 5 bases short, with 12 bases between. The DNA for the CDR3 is TGTGCCAGCAATCCAGGGCCCAACGAGCAGTACTTC. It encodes CASNPGPNEQYF.